This entry is about one T cell receptor beta chain. Its antigen is still unknown. Libraries were prepared by immunoSEQ multiplex PCR; TCRdb keeps only in-frame clonotypes and omits some of them. The sample lists about 76,000 clones, about nine tenths occurring once. The data originate from a study of glioma-infiltrating T cells after dendritic cell vaccination. As for time point: after dendritic cell vaccination, including at tumor progression/relapse. CDR1 SGHTA and CDR2 FQGNSA come from the germline V gene. This CDR3 spans 15 amino acids. Germline trimming cut 5 bases from V and 5 bases from J; bases unmatched to any gene: 10. Study results and limitations: Complete blood and tumor specimen sets were limited to few patients.

This clonotype was sampled from a human donor with glioblastoma. The sequencing here drew on blood, taken after dendritic cell vaccination. The rearrangement uses TRBV7-2 and TRBJ1-1; 8 bases are shared with TRBD1. In nucleotides, the CDR3 is TGTGCCAGCAGCCCTTTGGTACAGGGGGTGACTGAAGCTTTCTTT. Its protein is CASSPLVQGVTEAFF.